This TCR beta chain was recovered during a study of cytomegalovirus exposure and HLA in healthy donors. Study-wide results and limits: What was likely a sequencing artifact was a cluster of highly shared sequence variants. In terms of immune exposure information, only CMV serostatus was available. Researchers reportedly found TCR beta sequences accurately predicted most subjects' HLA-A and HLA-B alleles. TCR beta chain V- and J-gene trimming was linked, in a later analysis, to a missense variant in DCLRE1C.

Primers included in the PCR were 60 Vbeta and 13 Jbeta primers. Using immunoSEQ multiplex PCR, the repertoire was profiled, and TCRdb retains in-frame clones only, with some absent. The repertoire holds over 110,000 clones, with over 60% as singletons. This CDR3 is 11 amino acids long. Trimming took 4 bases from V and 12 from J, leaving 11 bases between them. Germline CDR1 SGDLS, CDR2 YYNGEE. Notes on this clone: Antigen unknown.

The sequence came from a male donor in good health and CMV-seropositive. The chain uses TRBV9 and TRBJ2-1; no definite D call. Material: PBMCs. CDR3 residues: CASSLPPVQFF. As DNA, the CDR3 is TGTGCCAGCAGCCTCCCCCCCGTGCAGTTCTTC.